The sequence of this T cell receptor beta chain was determined in a study of blood T cell repertoires in COVID-19 (dated by TCRdb to about 2020). As for the study more broadly: Samples from collaborators originated in the United States, Italy and Spain and spanned both the acute and convalescent phases of COVID-19. The material from the prospective study consisted of cDNA or gDNA derived from T cells, B-cell-depleted T cells, or PBMCs. Subjects who had been exposed to COVID-19, were actively infected with it, or had recovered from it provided the deeply sampled blood TCRbeta repertoires that made up the dataset. The repertoires were made available in a free public database intended to serve as a resource for research on the immune response to SARS-CoV-2. The samples were drawn from the first 160 participants of the ongoing ImmuneRACE study and from 1,254 subjects provided by 6 global collaborators. The sample metadata nearly always contained a de-identified subject ID, COVID-19 status, age in years and sex. Where available, HLA class I and class II types were taken from metadata supplied by the sample provider and were not determined by assay-based typing.

Trimming removed 0 bases from V and 2 bases from J; the gene matches leave 4 bases unexplained. Reading the germline V gene (reference sequence) gives CDR1 MNHNY and CDR2 SVGAGI. Inclusive of the bounding cysteine and phenylalanine, the CDR3 is 16 residues long. The entry retains the CDR3 DNA only, 48 bases that are in frame from base 1. Results the study describes overall, beyond this receptor: The amount of clinical and demographic metadata varied by source and participant and was provided uncurated.

One collaborating source in Seattle enrolled patients during active infection and followed them longitudinally through the course of disease. Whole blood was collected in K2EDTA tubes by collaborating institutions according to the institutions' own protocols. For TCRbeta analysis, collaborators shipped samples in one of three forms: frozen whole blood, isolated PBMCs, or DNA extracted from either of those sample types. The immunoSEQ Assay, a bias-controlled multiplex PCR, was used to amplify TCRbeta CDR3 regions from genomic DNA. Concerning the study's data processing: The number of nucleated cells in each sample was estimated from the amplification of reference gene primers within the assay. Sequence reads were collapsed and filtered to measure the absolute abundance of every unique TCRbeta CDR3 rearrangement. For each sample, productive Simpson clonality was calculated as the square root of Simpson's diversity index across productive rearrangements. As stored in TCRdb, this immuneACCESS dataset retains in-frame rearrangements with V and J assigned. A fraction of the clones does not appear; measured against another copy, unresolved V genes explain less than half of the discrepancy, and the remainder lacks a known reason. D and trimming come from the DNA, and the V and J calls and clone size come from that table. The sample table shows about 190,000 clones, and roughly 84% are seen once. The ten top clones hold 5.5% to 8% of the sample.

As for this clone: Its specific antigen is unknown. Per-nucleotide qualities are absent, and no much larger clonotype sits a single base away.

The sequenced sample was peripheral blood. Recombination connected TRBV6-6 to TRBJ2-5; TRBD2 matches 9 bases in the middle. The sequence was obtained from an elderly man with COVID-19, enrolled during active disease. The DNA is TGTGCCAGCAGTTACTCAGCGGGGGGCCATCAAGAGACCCAGTACTTC. This gives the protein CASSYSAGGHQETQYF.